The entry that follows covers one T cell receptor (beta chain) sequence. In building TCR beta libraries, iRepertoire HTBI primers were used together with Arm-PCR of CDR3 regions. TCRdb redid the calling of the multiplex PCR reads with MiXCR, one entry per CDR3 protein. Among about 290,000 distinct CDR3 sequences listed, around a fifth were seen once. This record comes from a study of regulatory T cells in long-lasting Graves disease. Germline loops: CDR1 ENHRY, CDR2 SYGVKD. V was cut by 4 bases and J by 8 bases, with 14 bases left in between. The CDR3 length is 13 residues. The time point is: persistent/refractory GD, antithyroid drugs over 5 years with positive TRAb. The TCR library was made from RNA that had been extracted from PBMCs in TRIzol.

This receptor was identified in a female donor with Graves disease. Source: peripheral blood mononuclear cells (PBMCs), taken when the disease was refractory, from a patient treated with antithyroid drugs. The rearrangement joins TRBV10-3 to TRBJ1-1; D possibly corresponds to TRBD1 (6 bases). CDR3: CAISGLQGGEAFF. As DNA, the CDR3 is TGTGCCATCAGTGGGCTCCAAGGGGGGGAAGCTTTCTTT.